A selection of T cell receptor beta chains follows, all from one sample in a study of blood T cell repertoires in COVID-19. Sequencing used immunoSEQ multiplex PCR; TCRdb keeps in-frame clones, though not all of them. The profile shows 130,000 to 150,000 clones, 65% to 85% of them singletons. Sequenced sample: peripheral blood. The source of these receptors is a woman aged 55-70 years with acute or convalescent COVID-19. Both conserved end residues are part of each CDR3. Fields, in order: D gene, V gene, J gene, clone size, CDR3 protein, CDR3 DNA. A D gene is named only where the DNA matches it firmly. Expanded clones are given a class, and other clones once, few, many or no size at all.

>TRBD2|TRBV5-4|TRBJ2-3|.
CASRSAGGMRVDTQYF
TGTGCCAGCAGATCAGCGGGAGGAATGAGGGTAGATACGCAGTATTTT
>TRBD2|TRBV7-2|TRBJ2-1|.
CASSLAGELYNEQFF
TGTGCCAGCAGTCTAGCGGGAGAACTCTACAATGAGCAGTTCTTC
>TRBD1|TRBV27|TRBJ2-5|.
CASSLYARQGLETQYF
TGTGCCAGCAGTTTATATGCCCGACAGGGATTGGAGACCCAGTACTTC
>TRBD2|TRBV19|TRBJ2-1|.
CASSPNGLAKTIPKFF
TGTGCCAGTAGTCCCAATGGACTAGCGAAGACCATCCCCAAGTTCTTC
>.|TRBV11-2|TRBJ1-5|.
CASSMGGQGRSNQPQHF
TGTGCCAGCAGCATGGGAGGGCAGGGCCGTAGCAATCAGCCCCAGCATTTT
>.|TRBV30|TRBJ1-4|.
CATTPPGTTNEKLFF
TGTGCCACAACCCCTCCGGGGACAACTAATGAAAAACTGTTTTTT
>.|TRBV19|TRBJ2-1|few
CASSISVSNEQFF
TGTGCCAGTAGTATATCAGTCTCCAATGAGCAGTTCTTC
>TRBD1|TRBV5-1|TRBJ1-1|.
CASRSTGVQGAFF
TGCGCCAGCAGGTCGACAGGGGTCCAGGGAGCTTTCTTT
>TRBD2|TRBV5-4|TRBJ2-2|once
CASSSLAGGFGGELFF
TGTGCCAGCAGCTCACTAGCGGGAGGATTTGGCGGGGAGCTGTTTTTT
>.|TRBV28|TRBJ2-7|.
CASSLLRGIQYF
TGTGCCAGCAGTTTACTCCGAGGGATCCAGTACTTC
>.|TRBV14|TRBJ2-3|.
CASSQVRESTDTQYF
TGTGCCAGCAGCCAAGTCAGGGAAAGCACAGATACGCAGTATTTT
>.|TRBV6-2/TRBV6-3|TRBJ2-1|once
CASSLLVTVHEQFF
TGTGCCAGCAGCCTACTAGTGACGGTCCATGAGCAGTTCTTC
>.|TRBV5-4|TRBJ2-5|.
CASSLDSHKLYF
TGTGCCAGCAGCCTGGACTCCCATAAACTTTACTTC
>.|TRBV5-1|TRBJ1-1|.
CASRLWGPSFMNTEAFF
TGCGCCAGCAGGCTGTGGGGCCCTAGTTTCATGAACACTGAAGCTTTCTTT
>TRBD1|TRBV5-1|TRBJ1-2|.
CASSIWTGGDGYTF
TGCGCCAGCAGCATTTGGACAGGGGGCGATGGCTACACCTTC
>TRBD2|TRBV30|TRBJ2-3|few
CAWSGGGPDTQYF
TGTGCCTGGAGTGGGGGGGGACCAGATACGCAGTATTTT
>TRBD2|TRBV7-8|TRBJ2-7|few
CASSGGLAIGYEQYF
TGTGCCAGCAGCGGGGGACTAGCTATAGGGTACGAGCAGTACTTC
>.|TRBV19|TRBJ1-2|.
CAASSFLGGYTF
TGTGCCGCCTCCTCTTTTCTAGGCGGCTACACCTTC
>.|TRBV27|TRBJ1-1|.
CASSPWGAEAFF
TGTGCCAGCAGTCCTTGGGGGGCTGAAGCTTTCTTT
>TRBD1|TRBV2|TRBJ1-3|.
CASAEQGAPGNTIYF
TGTGCCAGCGCGGAACAGGGGGCGCCTGGAAACACCATATATTTT
>.|TRBV7-3|TRBJ2-1|.
CASSSRAYNEQFF
TGTGCCAGCAGCTCCCGGGCCTACAATGAGCAGTTCTTC
>TRBD2|TRBV20-1|TRBJ2-7|.
CSASRASGKISEQYF
TGCAGTGCTAGTCGGGCTAGCGGGAAGATAAGCGAGCAGTACTTC
>.|TRBV27|TRBJ2-2|few
CASSFFVSAVDTGELFF
TGTGCCAGCAGTTTTTTTGTCTCAGCGGTGGACACCGGGGAGCTGTTTTTT
>TRBD1|TRBV6-1|TRBJ2-3|few
CASSVRQGAGIGTDTQYF
TGTGCCAGCAGTGTACGACAGGGGGCTGGAATCGGCACAGATACGCAGTATTTT
>.|TRBV15|TRBJ2-3|few
CATSSLAYSTDTQYF
TGTGCCACCAGCAGCCTAGCGTATTCCACAGATACGCAGTATTTT
>TRBD2|TRBV9|TRBJ2-1|.
CASSVVAGGSYNEQFF
TGTGCCAGCAGCGTAGTAGCGGGAGGGTCCTACAATGAGCAGTTCTTC
>.|TRBV10-3|TRBJ1-5|few
CAISEGTLSNQPQHF
TGTGCCATCAGTGAAGGGACACTTTCCAATCAGCCCCAGCATTTT
>.|TRBV5-4|TRBJ2-5|.
CASSSKQTQYF
TGTGCCAGCAGCTCCAAGCAGACCCAGTACTTC
>TRBD1|TRBV6-5|TRBJ1-2|many
CATVLNIDRGHGYTF
TGTGCCACCGTACTTAATATTGACAGGGGGCATGGCTACACCTTC
>.|TRBV6-5|TRBJ2-3|.
CASSSGWGTDTQYF
TGTGCCAGCAGTTCAGGGTGGGGCACAGATACGCAGTATTTT
>.|TRBV7-9|TRBJ2-6|.
CASSLWRQAGANVLTF
TGTGCCAGCAGCTTATGGAGACAGGCTGGGGCCAACGTCCTGACTTTC
>.|TRBV7-9|TRBJ1-1|.
CASSFSSDFLGENTEAFF
TGTGCCAGCAGCTTTTCGTCGGATTTCTTGGGAGAGAACACTGAAGCTTTCTTT
>.|TRBV28|TRBJ1-2|.
CASKGDGANYGYTF
TGTGCCAGCAAGGGGGACGGCGCTAACTATGGCTACACCTTC